This TCR beta chain was identified during a study of blood T cell repertoires in COVID-19. In germline, CDR1 is PRHDT, CDR2 FYEKMQ (reference sequence). Trimming left V 5 bases short and J 4 bases short, with 23 bases between. CDR3 size: 17 residues. Study processing details: Using reference gene primer amplification, nucleated cell counts were estimated. TCRdb keeps only in-frame clones here, not all; method: immunoSEQ multiplex PCR. That table furnishes V, J and clone size, whereas the DNA furnished D and trimming. The sample holds around 400,000 clones, 90% to 95% seen once. A COVID-19 case was met by exposed participants within 2 weeks before study entry.

Sequencing was performed on PBMCs or T cells enriched from blood (not recorded which). V and J are TRBV13 and TRBJ1-2; D perhaps matches TRBD1 (6 bases). The sequence was collected from a woman aged 40 to 50 who had been exposed to COVID-19. The CDR3 DNA follows: TGTGCCAGCAGCCGCGGGACACCTTTCAGCGGGGGCTATGGCTACACCTTC. It translates to CASSRGTPFSGGYGYTF.